This TCR beta chain was captured in a study of cytomegalovirus exposure and HLA in healthy donors. 60 Vbeta and 13 Jbeta primers were used in PCR. The table came from immunoSEQ multiplex PCR; TCRdb's copy has only in-frame clones and leaves some out. The sample gives 200,000 or so clones, 70% to 90% of which show up once; about 3% is in the top ten. Of note for this clone: Its antigen is as yet unknown.

Study-wide findings and caveats: Beyond CMV serostatus, there was no information to go on about immune exposure. Later analysis reportedly placed an Asian-associated ancestry cluster below the roughly 690-donor mean in N-insertions.

V was cut by 4 bases and J by 5 bases, with 15 bases left in between. The CDR3 is 15 amino acids. Germline V CDR1 and CDR2: LNHNV, YYDKDF (reference sequence). The clonotype was recovered from a man aged 25-40 years in good health and CMV-seronegative. This chain links TRBV15 with TRBJ1-5; no firm D call. Sequencing was carried out using PBMCs. The DNA of the CDR3 is TGTGCCACCAGCACCCCGCCTGGAGGGCATCAGCCCCAGCATTTT. Its protein product is CATSTPPGGHQPQHF.